The 2 T cell receptor beta chains presented below share a single source sample, sequenced in a study of tumor-infiltrating lymphocytes in primary liver carcinoma. Using a constant-region primer together with ProtoScript II reverse transcriptase, TCR beta cDNA was made from around 500 ng of total RNA. Three rounds of nested multiplex PCR with slightly modified ARM-PCR produced TCR beta libraries. The first two PCR rounds, around 10 cycles each, used TRBV1-TRBV30 forward primers and a C-beta reverse primer. TCRdb itself ran the multiplex PCR reads through MiXCR, one entry per CDR3 protein. The profile shows some 190,000 distinct CDR3 sequences, about 55% of them singletons. Germline DNA was extracted too, while blood RNA derived from unsorted whole blood. Sample: peripheral blood. Receptors originate from a man aged 40-55 years with primary liver carcinoma and hepatitis B virus infection.

This clonotype occurred once. The conserved final phenylalanine or tryptophan is absent from the CDR3, which likely points to a read error. The DNA is left out, because the CDR3 cannot be placed on it with certainty; the CDR3 is given as TCRdb lists it. The chain employs TRBV14 and TRBJ2-1; the D call TRBD2 from the table was never checked on the DNA. Germline V CDR1 and CDR2: SGHDN, FVKESK. The CDR3 extends over 13 residues, inclusive of both ends. This chain's CDR3 is CASSQASGRAAFL.

The J gene is TRBJ1-5, the V gene TRBV4-1, with no clear D. CDR3 size: 14 residues. Germline lookup yields CDR1 MGHRA and CDR2 YSYEKL. The V gene lost 7 bases and the J gene lost 1 base, with 11 bases spanning the gap. Here the CDR3 reads CASIHVSSNQPQHF. The CDR3 nucleotides read TGCGCCAGCATCCACGTGTCCAGCAATCAGCCCCAGCATTTT.